The 23 T cell receptor beta chains below were found in one sample sequenced in a study of blood T cell repertoires in COVID-19. Clones were sequenced by immunoSEQ multiplex PCR, and TCRdb holds only the in-frame ones, with some missing. The sample carries roughly 86,000 clones, about 89% recorded once. The sequenced material came from peripheral blood. The receptors originated from a man aged 50 or older with active or convalescent COVID-19.

The J gene is TRBJ1-6, the V gene TRBV27; no reliable D call. Germline V gene data show CDR1 as MNHEY and CDR2 as SMNVEV (reference sequence). V was cut by 4 bases and J by 15 bases, with 13 bases left in between. This CDR3 has 12 residues. The DNA of the CDR3 is TGTGCCAGCAGTTCTTCCTCCGGTTTCCTCCACTTT. Protein product: CASSSSSGFLHF.

The rearrangement uses TRBV7-6 and TRBJ1-1, with 7 bases that match TRBD1. The length of the CDR3 is 15 residues. After removal of 2 bases from V and 5 bases from J, the junction contained 8 bases not matched to a gene. Germline CDR1 is SGHVS and CDR2 is FNYEAQ. The CDR3 DNA is TGTGCCAGCAGCTTAAACACAGGGGTAGGAACTGAAGCTTTCTTT. This encodes CASSLNTGVGTEAFF.

For the CDR3, the DNA is TGTGCCAGCAGTGAAAGCATAGGGGGCTATGGCAATCAGCCCCAGCATTTT. Translated: CASSESIGGYGNQPQHF. This chain uses TRBV6-1 with TRBJ1-5; 7 bases are shared with TRBD1. Germline V CDR1 and CDR2: MNHNS, SASEGT. V dropped 2 bases and J dropped 2; count of bases not matched to a gene: 9. This CDR3 has 17 residues.

About this clone: Other nucleotide sequences in the sample specify the same CDR3. This chain uses TRBV5-1 with TRBJ1-2, with 8 bases lining up with TRBD1. Trimming cost V 0 bases and J 1 base; bases outside gene matches: 5. Germline CDR1 reads SGHRS; CDR2 reads YFSETQ. This CDR3 is built from 16 residues. The DNA of the CDR3 is TGCGCCAGCAGCTTGGGACAGGGGAGGCTTAACTATGGCTACACCTTC. The encoded protein is CASSLGQGRLNYGYTF.

The chain couples TRBV6-5 to TRBJ2-7; tentative D call: TRBD1 (5 bases). Trimming left V 6 bases short and J 1 base short, with 10 bases between. Germline V lookup: CDR1 MNHEY, CDR2 SVGAGI. The CDR3 totals 13 residues. CDR3 nucleotides: TGTGCCAGCAGGACAGAGATGTCCTACGAGCAGTACTTC. This translates into CASRTEMSYEQYF.

V and J are TRBV19 and TRBJ1-4, with 8 bases matching TRBD1. Germline CDR1 and CDR2: LNHDA and SQIVND (reference sequence). The CDR3 is made up of 18 amino acids. V lost 4 bases and J lost 0; bases outside the gene matches: 10. CDR3 in DNA: TGTGCCAGTAGTACACGGGACAGGTCTTCAGCAACTAATGAAAAACTGTTTTTT. Encoded protein: CASSTRDRSSATNEKLFF.

J is TRBJ2-3 and V is TRBV5-5; D ambiguous. The germline V and J ends were trimmed by 0 bases and 4 bases, with 18 bases remaining between them. The CDR3 is made up of 17 amino acids. Germline V gives CDR1 SGHKS, CDR2 YYEKEE (reference sequence). The CDR3 nucleotides are TGTGCCAGCAGCTTGGCCGGATCCGACACTGTTGCAGATACGCAGTATTTT. It encodes CASSLAGSDTVADTQYF.

The V and J genes are TRBV9 and TRBJ1-6, with a possible D match to TRBD1 (5 bases). Trimming left V 4 bases short and J 12 bases short, with 14 bases between. Germline values: CDR1 SGDLS, CDR2 YYNGEE. The CDR3 runs 13 residues. This CDR3 is CASSPIQDVPLHF. Here the CDR3 DNA reads TGTGCCAGCAGCCCAATACAGGACGTACCCCTCCACTTT.

The V and J genes are TRBV5-4 and TRBJ2-1; 11 positions agree with TRBD2. This CDR3 has 16 amino acids. V was pared by 6 bases and J by 6 bases, with 11 bases of the junction left unmatched. Germline CDR1 reads SGHNT; CDR2 reads YYREEE (reference sequence). This CDR3 reads CASTKRSSGGRNEQFF. CDR3 DNA sequence: TGTGCCAGCACCAAGAGGTCTAGCGGGGGGCGCAATGAGCAGTTCTTC.

The chain links TRBV5-1 to TRBJ1-4; TRBD1 matches at 10 bases. CDR3 size: 15 residues. V shed 0 bases, J shed 8 bases, and the junction held 4 bases outside the gene matches. Germline values: CDR1 SGHRS, CDR2 YFSETQ. CDR3 protein: CASSLADRGREKLFF. CDR3 bases: TGCGCCAGCAGCTTGGCTGACAGGGGGCGAGAAAAACTGTTTTTT.

The gene calls are TRBV7-6 and TRBJ2-7; 7 bases are a match to TRBD1. The V segment lost 0 bases and the J segment 2 bases; nucleotides outside the gene matches: 4. Germline assignment: CDR1 SGHVS and CDR2 FNYEAQ. CDR3 length equals 15 residues. The chain's CDR3 is CASSLAQGVTYEQYF. The CDR3 DNA reads as TGTGCCAGCAGCTTAGCTCAGGGGGTGACCTACGAGCAGTACTTC.

This chain joins TRBV3-1 (or the pseudogene TRBV3-2) and TRBJ2-7; 11 nucleotides line up with TRBD2. Germline V CDR1 and CDR2: LGHDT, YNNKEL (reference sequence). The J segment lost 7 bases and the V segment lost 1 base, leaving 6 bases of the junction unmatched. This CDR3 region has 15 residues. The CDR3 protein is CASSQGRLAGREQYF. Written as DNA, the CDR3 is TGTGCCAGCAGCCAAGGAAGACTAGCGGGACGGGAGCAGTACTTC.

The chain employs TRBV5-1 and TRBJ2-3, with 9 bases that match TRBD1. The germline V gene encodes CDR1 SGHRS and CDR2 YFSETQ. This CDR3 region has 15 residues. V lost 3 bases to trimming and J lost 5 bases; unmatched junction nucleotides: 7. The CDR3 region is CASSSTGGREDTQYF. In nucleotides, the CDR3 is TGCGCCAGCAGCTCGACAGGGGGGCGAGAAGATACGCAGTATTTT.

CDR3 in DNA: TGTGCCTGGGGGACACCGAACACTGAAGCTTTCTTT. Amino acids: CAWGTPNTEAFF. V gene TRBV30 combines with J gene TRBJ1-1, with D perhaps matching TRBD1 (6 bases). Germline CDR1 reads GTSNPN; CDR2 reads SVGIG (reference sequence). V lost 5 bases and J 1 base, leaving 8 bases between the germline ends. There are 12 residues in the CDR3.

On this clone: This sample also contains other DNA sequences that code for the same CDR3. This chain connects TRBV7-9 to TRBJ2-7, with 11 bases matching TRBD1. This CDR3 is built from 15 residues. Looked up from germline, CDR1 is SEHNR and CDR2 is FQNEAQ (reference sequence). The J segment lost 1 base and the V segment lost 3 bases, leaving 2 bases of the junction unmatched. The CDR3 region has the DNA TGTGCCAGCAGCTTCGGGACAGGGGGATCCTACGAGCAGTACGTC. It encodes CASSFGTGGSYEQYV.

CDR3 bases: TGTGCCAGCAGCCAGGGACAGGGGATAGAGACCCAGTACTTC. It yields the protein CASSQGQGIETQYF. The chain has TRBV5-4 and TRBJ2-5, with 10 bases aligning to TRBD1. Unmatched junction bases numbered 4, after V lost 4 bases and J lost 4 bases. Germline V lookup: CDR1 SGHNT, CDR2 YYREEE (reference sequence). The CDR3 covers 14 residues.

This chain joins TRBV28 and TRBJ1-2; tentatively, D is TRBD1 (6 bases). The CDR3 is 15 amino acids. Germline values: CDR1 MDHEN, CDR2 SYDVKM. The V end was cut by 2 bases, the J end by 2 bases, with 12 bases between. This CDR3 reads CASSLQIGQNYGYTF. The CDR3 bases are TGTGCCAGCAGTTTACAGATTGGACAGAACTATGGCTACACCTTC.

This chain uses TRBV3-1 (or the pseudogene TRBV3-2) with TRBJ1-2, with D unclear. Trimming took off 3 bases at V and 1 base at J, with 9 bases between the two ends. CDR1 is LGHDT, CDR2 YNNKEL, per germline (reference sequence). The length of the CDR3 is 14 residues. CDR3 protein: CASSHSHINYGYTF. CDR3 bases: TGTGCCAGCAGCCACTCCCACATTAACTATGGCTACACCTTC.

The chain carries TRBV6-5 and TRBJ2-3, with TRBD2 as a possible D gene (7 bases). Trimming took 6 bases from V and 4 from J, leaving 14 bases between them. This CDR3 has 14 amino acids. Germline V gene sequence: CDR1 MNHEY, CDR2 SVGAGI. The CDR3 loop is CASRTGGAPDTQYF. CDR3 coding DNA: TGTGCCAGCAGGACTGGGGGGGCCCCAGATACGCAGTATTTT.

The rearrangement joins TRBV5-1 to TRBJ1-1; D is uncertain. The CDR3 is 14 residues long. Germline values: CDR1 SGHRS, CDR2 YFSETQ. V was shortened by 2 bases and J by 5 bases, with 13 bases between the two germline ends. CDR3 amino acids: CASSFEGVGTEAFF. The CDR3 nucleotides are TGCGCCAGCAGCTTTGAAGGAGTTGGGACTGAAGCTTTCTTT.

This chain uses TRBV11-2 with TRBJ2-5, with D maybe TRBD2 (6 bases). Trimming left V 1 base short and J 5 bases short, with 8 bases between. The CDR3 spans 13 residues. Germline V lookup: CDR1 SGHAT, CDR2 FQNNGV. The CDR3: CASSLGRGETQYF. As DNA, the CDR3 is TGTGCCAGCAGCTTAGGACGGGGGGAGACCCAGTACTTC.

This sequence joins TRBV10-3 and TRBJ1-4, with 7 bases that match TRBD1. Germline CDR1 is ENHRY and CDR2 is SYGVKD. The CDR3 covers 13 residues. The J segment lost 8 bases and the V segment lost 8 bases, leaving 8 bases of the junction unmatched. The CDR3 coding sequence is TGTGCCATCCGGGACAGATCAGGCGAAAAACTGTTTTTT. It translates to CAIRDRSGEKLFF.

The V call is TRBV18, the J call TRBJ2-2, with TRBD2 identical over 14 bases. Germline V gene data show CDR1 as KGHSH and CDR2 as LQKENI. This CDR3 is 18 amino acids long. The junction had 8 bases not matched to a gene; V was cut back by 5 bases and J by 3 bases. The CDR3 bases are TGTGCCAGCTCAGTGACTAGCGGGGGGGCCATCGACACCGGGGAGCTGTTTTTT. This gives the protein CASSVTSGGAIDTGELFF.